This T cell receptor (beta chain) originates from a study of blood T cell repertoires in COVID-19 (dated by TCRdb to about 2020). Concerning the study at large: Samples covering the acute and convalescent phases of COVID-19 were provided by collaborators in the United States, Italy and Spain. The repertoires were released in a freely available public database intended as a resource for research on the immune response to SARS-CoV-2. Deeply sampled blood TCRbeta repertoires from subjects exposed to, actively infected with, or recovered from COVID-19 were included in the dataset. The samples were drawn from two sources: the first 160 participants of the ongoing ImmuneRACE study, and 1,000 to 1,500 subjects contributed by 6 global collaborators. The material from the prospective study consisted of cDNA or gDNA derived from T cells, B-cell-depleted T cells, or PBMCs. Where available, HLA class I and class II types were obtained from metadata supplied by the sample provider rather than from assay-based typing. The sample metadata nearly always contained a de-identified subject ID, COVID-19 status, age in years and sex. Points the paper makes about the study in general: How much clinical and demographic metadata was included differed by source and by participant, and the metadata was provided uncurated.

As for this clone: Its antigen target is currently unknown. The record has no base qualities; no much larger clone is one base away.

TCRbeta CDR3 regions were amplified from genomic DNA using the immunoSEQ Assay, a bias-controlled multiplex PCR. In the authors' own workflow: The number of nucleated cells in each sample was estimated from the amplification of reference gene primers within the assay. Sequence reads were collapsed and filtered to measure the absolute abundance of every unique TCRbeta CDR3 rearrangement. Productive Simpson clonality was computed per sample as the square root of Simpson's diversity index over productive rearrangements. TCRdb obtained this table from immuneACCESS and retained in-frame rearrangements with V and J assigned. These tables miss some clones; where compared with another copy, unresolved V genes account for less than half of the shortfall, and the remainder is unexplained. V and J calls and clone size are those listed in that table; D and trimming were worked out from the DNA. This sample holds about 170,000 clones; more than 75% were observed only once. The top ten constitute 3.5% to 4.5% of the sample.

The CDR3, from cysteine to phenylalanine, totals 14 residues. Kept here is only the CDR3 DNA, which spans 42 bases and is read in frame from base 1. From V the trimming removes 4 bases and from J it removes 8 bases, while the gene matches leave 6 bases of the junction unaccounted for. Sequences SGDLS (CDR1) and YYNGEE (CDR2) are obtained from the germline V gene. Whole blood was collected in K2EDTA tubes by collaborating institutions according to the institutions' own protocols. For TCRbeta analysis, collaborator samples were shipped as frozen whole blood, as isolated PBMCs, or as DNA extracted from either sample type.

Recombination linked TRBV9 to TRBJ1-6; 7 middle bases align to TRBD1. The receptor comes from a man between 18 and 35 years old with active or convalescent COVID-19. The sequencing sample was made of peripheral blood. CDR3 protein: CASSRPGQYSPLHF. The DNA is as follows: TGTGCCAGCAGCCGACCGGGACAGTATTCACCCCTCCACTTT.